This T cell receptor beta chain was documented in a study of a mutant IDH1 vaccine in newly diagnosed glioma. Study at large: Patients underwent eight vaccinations, which took place in weeks 1, 3, 5, 7, 11, 15, 19 and 23. Onset of vaccination occurred 4-6 weeks following radiotherapy alone, or with temozolomide cycles.

Concerning this clone: Its antigen is unidentified.

Measured with immunoSEQ multiplex PCR; TCRdb has only the in-frame clones, and not every one. The sample has tens of thousands of clones; 85% are singletons. Whole-study results and caveats: The authors found pseudoprogression apparently unrelated to changes in top peripheral T cell clonotypes.

The CDR3 loop spans 13 amino acids. Trimming took 10 bases from V and 6 from J, leaving 19 bases between them. Germline V gene lookup returns CDR1 LNHDA and CDR2 SQIVND (reference sequence). Stated time point: week 23, last vaccination. It was 300 ug of mutant IDH1 20-mer peptide that made up each vaccine dose, given with topical imiquimod. V gene TRBV19 combines with J gene TRBJ2-7; D gene unclear. The sequenced sample was PBMCs, obtained from a glioma patient whose treatment included an IDH1 peptide vaccine. The sequence came from a young man with glioma. Some clones in this sample may be carry-over from other donors' samples. The CDR3 region is CAKLGPRGGEQYF. In DNA, the CDR3 is TGTGCCAAACTTGGCCCCCGAGGTGGCGAGCAGTACTTC.